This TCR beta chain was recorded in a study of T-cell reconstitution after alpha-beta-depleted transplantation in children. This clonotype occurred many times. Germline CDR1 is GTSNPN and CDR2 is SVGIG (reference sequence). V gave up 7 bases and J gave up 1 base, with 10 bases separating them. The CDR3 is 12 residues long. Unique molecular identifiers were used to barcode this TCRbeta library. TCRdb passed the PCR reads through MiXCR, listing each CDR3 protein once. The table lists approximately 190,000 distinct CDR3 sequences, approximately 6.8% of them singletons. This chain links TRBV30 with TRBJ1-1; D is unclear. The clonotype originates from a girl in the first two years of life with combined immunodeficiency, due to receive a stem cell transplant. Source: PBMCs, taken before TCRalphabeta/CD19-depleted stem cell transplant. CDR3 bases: TGTGCCTACGGCGAGGGGAACACTGAAGCTTTCTTT. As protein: CAYGEGNTEAFF.